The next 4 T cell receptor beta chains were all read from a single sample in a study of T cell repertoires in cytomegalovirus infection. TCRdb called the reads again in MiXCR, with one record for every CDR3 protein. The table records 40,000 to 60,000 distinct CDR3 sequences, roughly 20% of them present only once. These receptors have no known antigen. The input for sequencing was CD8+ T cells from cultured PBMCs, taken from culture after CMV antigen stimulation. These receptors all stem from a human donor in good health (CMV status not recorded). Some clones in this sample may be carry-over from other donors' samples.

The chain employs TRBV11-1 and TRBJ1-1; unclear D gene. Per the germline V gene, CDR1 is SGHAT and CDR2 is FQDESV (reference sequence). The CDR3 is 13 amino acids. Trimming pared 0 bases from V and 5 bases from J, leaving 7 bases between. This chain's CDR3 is CASSLALDTEAFF. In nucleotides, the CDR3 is TGTGCCAGCAGCTTAGCTCTAGATACTGAAGCTTTCTTT.

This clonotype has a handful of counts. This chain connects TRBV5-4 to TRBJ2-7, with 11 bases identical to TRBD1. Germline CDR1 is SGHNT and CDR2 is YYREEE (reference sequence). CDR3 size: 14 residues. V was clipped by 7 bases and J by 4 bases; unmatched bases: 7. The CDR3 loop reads CASGRTGGVYEQYF. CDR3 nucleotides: TGTGCCAGCGGAAGGACAGGGGGCGTTTACGAGCAGTACTTC.

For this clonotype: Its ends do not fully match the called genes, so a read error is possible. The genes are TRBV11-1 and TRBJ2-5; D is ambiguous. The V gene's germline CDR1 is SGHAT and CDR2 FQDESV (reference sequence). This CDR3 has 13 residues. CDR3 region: CASSLAIEESSKF. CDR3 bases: TGTGCCAGCAGCTTAGCTATAGAAGAATCGTCAAAATTC.

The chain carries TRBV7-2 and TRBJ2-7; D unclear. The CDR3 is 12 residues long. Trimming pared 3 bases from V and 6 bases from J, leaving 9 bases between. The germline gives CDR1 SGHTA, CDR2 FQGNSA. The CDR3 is CASSFAGSEQYF. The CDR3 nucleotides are TGTGCCAGCAGCTTTGCAGGTTCCGAGCAGTACTTC.